Each of the 6 T cell receptor beta chains below was sequenced from the same sample in a study of PD-1 blockade in classical Hodgkin lymphoma. Only in-frame clones appear in the TCRdb table, and some are missing; sequencing was by immunoSEQ multiplex PCR. The repertoire has about 15,000 clones, over 60% of them found once; the top ten carry 7.8%. Indicated time point: cycle 4 day 1 (C4D1), after 6 weeks of nivolumab. Each patient experienced a relapse that followed autologous stem cell transplantation, and brentuximab vedotin exposure varied. The sequenced sample was peripheral blood mononuclear cells (PBMCs), obtained before the fourth cycle of nivolumab. Every receptor here comes from a human donor with classical Hodgkin lymphoma.

Only one count was recorded for this clone. J is TRBJ2-1 and V is TRBV4-1; 11 bases align to TRBD2. The junction had 8 bases not matched to a gene; V was cut back by 5 bases and J by 2 bases. CDR3 length: 17 residues. CDR1 and CDR2 from the germline V gene are MGHRA and YSYEKL. CDR3 DNA: TGCGCCAGCAGCTTATTGCTAGCGGGGGGCCCCTACAATGAGCAGTTCTTC. Its translation is CASSLLLAGGPYNEQFF.

The table lists this clone with a count of one. This CDR3 reads CASSLHPGGGYGYTF. The CDR3, as DNA: TGTGCCAGCAGTTTACACCCAGGGGGGGGCTATGGCTACACCTTC. The rearrangement uses TRBV27 and TRBJ1-2; 7 bases are a match to TRBD1. V shed 2 bases and J 4 bases; nucleotides not matched to a gene: 7. Per the germline V gene, CDR1 is MNHEY and CDR2 is SMNVEV (reference sequence). The CDR3 extends over 15 amino acids.

The chain carries TRBV5-5 and TRBJ2-7, with 11 bases that match TRBD1. Germline-derived CDR1 and CDR2 are SGHKS and YYEKEE (reference sequence). The CDR3 consists of 16 residues. The junction had 7 bases not matched to a gene; V was cut back by 1 base and J by 4 bases. In DNA, the CDR3 is TGTGCCAGCAGCTTGAGGCCCGGGACAGGGGGGTACGAGCAGTACTTC. Translating gives CASSLRPGTGGYEQYF.

This clone was picked up a small number of times. The rearrangement links TRBV7-9 to TRBJ2-1; 9 bases line up with TRBD2. The junction had 2 bases not matched to a gene; V was cut back by 3 bases and J by 2 bases. The CDR3 is made up of 15 amino acids. Germline V gives CDR1 SEHNR, CDR2 FQNEAQ (reference sequence). The DNA for the CDR3 is TGTGCCAGCAGCTTCCCTAGCGGGACCTACAATGAGCAGTTCTTC. This gives the protein CASSFPSGTYNEQFF.

The chain is built from TRBV28 and TRBJ1-5; perhaps TRBD1 as D (5 bases). This CDR3 has 14 residues. Germline lookup yields CDR1 MDHEN and CDR2 SYDVKM. The V end was cut by 6 bases, the J end by 7 bases, with 16 bases between. CDR3 amino acids: CASSWGRWRQPQHF. As DNA, the CDR3 is TGTGCCAGCAGCTGGGGGAGGTGGAGGCAGCCCCAGCATTTT.

This clone appeared a few times. The V and J genes are TRBV4-1 and TRBJ2-3; 10 bases agree with TRBD1. J lost 3 bases, V lost 8 bases, and 11 bases had no gene match. Germline CDR1 is MGHRA and CDR2 is YSYEKL. The CDR3 totals 16 residues. The CDR3 spells CASGTSGTGVTDTQYF. The CDR3 DNA reads as TGCGCCAGCGGGACCTCCGGGACAGGGGTAACAGATACGCAGTATTTT.